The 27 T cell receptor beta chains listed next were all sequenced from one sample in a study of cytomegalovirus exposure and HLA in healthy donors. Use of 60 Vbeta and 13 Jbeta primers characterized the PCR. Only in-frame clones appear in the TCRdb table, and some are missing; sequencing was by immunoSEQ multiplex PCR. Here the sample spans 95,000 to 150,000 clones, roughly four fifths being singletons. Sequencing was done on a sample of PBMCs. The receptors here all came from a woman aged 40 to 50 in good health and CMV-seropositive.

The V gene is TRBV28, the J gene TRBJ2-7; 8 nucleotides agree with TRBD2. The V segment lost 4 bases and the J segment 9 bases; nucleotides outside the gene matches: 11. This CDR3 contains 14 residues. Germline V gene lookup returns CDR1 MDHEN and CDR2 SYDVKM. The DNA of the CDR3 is TGTGCCAGCAGTTCCCGCCTCGGGAGGGGGGCGCAGTACTTC. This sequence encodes CASSSRLGRGAQYF.

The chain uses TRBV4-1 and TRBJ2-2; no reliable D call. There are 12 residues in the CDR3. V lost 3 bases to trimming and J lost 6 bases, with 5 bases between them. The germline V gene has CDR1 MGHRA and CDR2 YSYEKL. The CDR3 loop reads CASSHKPGELFF. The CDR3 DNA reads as TGCGCCAGCAGCCATAAGCCCGGGGAGCTGTTTTTT.

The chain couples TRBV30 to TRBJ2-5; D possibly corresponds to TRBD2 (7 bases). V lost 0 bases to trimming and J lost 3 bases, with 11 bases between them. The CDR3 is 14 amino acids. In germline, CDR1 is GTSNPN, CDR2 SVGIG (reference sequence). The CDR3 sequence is CAWSVGGVKETQYF. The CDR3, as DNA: TGTGCCTGGAGTGTAGGGGGGGTTAAAGAGACCCAGTACTTC.

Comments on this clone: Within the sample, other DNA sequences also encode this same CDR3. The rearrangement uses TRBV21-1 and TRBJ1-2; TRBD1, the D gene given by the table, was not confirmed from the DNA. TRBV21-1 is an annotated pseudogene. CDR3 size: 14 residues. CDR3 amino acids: CASSGNRTNYGYTF. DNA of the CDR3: TGTGCCAGCAGTGGGAACAGGACTAACTATGGCTACACCTTC.

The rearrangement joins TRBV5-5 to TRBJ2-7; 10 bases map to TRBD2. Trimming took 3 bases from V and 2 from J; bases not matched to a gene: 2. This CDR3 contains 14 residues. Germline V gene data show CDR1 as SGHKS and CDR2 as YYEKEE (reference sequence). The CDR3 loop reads CASSSGLAAYEQYF. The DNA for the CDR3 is TGTGCCAGCAGCTCCGGACTAGCGGCCTACGAGCAGTACTTC.

In nucleotides, the CDR3 is TGTGCCAGCACGAGGGACTCCTACAATGAGCAGTTCTTC. Translation: CASTRDSYNEQFF. V is TRBV6-6 and J is TRBJ2-1, with a possible D match to TRBD2 (5 bases). V was clipped by 7 bases and J by 0 bases, with 7 bases between them. CDR3 size: 13 residues. Germline loops: CDR1 MNHNY, CDR2 SVGAGI (reference sequence).

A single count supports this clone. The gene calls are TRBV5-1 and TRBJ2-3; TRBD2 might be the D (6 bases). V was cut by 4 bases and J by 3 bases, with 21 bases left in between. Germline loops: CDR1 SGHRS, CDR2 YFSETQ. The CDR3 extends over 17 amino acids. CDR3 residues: CASSPASGVSGTDTQYF. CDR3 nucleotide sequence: TGCGCCAGCAGCCCCGCCTCGGGAGTAAGTGGAACAGATACGCAGTATTTT.

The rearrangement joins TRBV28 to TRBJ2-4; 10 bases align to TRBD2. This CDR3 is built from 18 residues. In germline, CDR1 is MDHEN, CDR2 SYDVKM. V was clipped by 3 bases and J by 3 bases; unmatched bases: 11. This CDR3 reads CASSFLPSGSLDKNIQYF. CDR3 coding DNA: TGTGCCAGCAGTTTCCTGCCTAGCGGGAGTTTGGACAAAAACATTCAGTACTTC.

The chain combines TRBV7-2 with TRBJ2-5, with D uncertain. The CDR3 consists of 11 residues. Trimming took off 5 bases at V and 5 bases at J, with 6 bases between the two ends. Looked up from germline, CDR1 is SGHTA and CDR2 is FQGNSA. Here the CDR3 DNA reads TGTGCCAGCAGCCAAGCGGAGACCCAGTACTTC. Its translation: CASSQAETQYF.

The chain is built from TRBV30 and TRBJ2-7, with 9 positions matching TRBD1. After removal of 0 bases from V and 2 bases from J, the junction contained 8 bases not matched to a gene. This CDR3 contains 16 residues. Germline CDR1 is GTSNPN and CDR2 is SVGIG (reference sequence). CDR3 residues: CAWSVFLGTGTYEQYF. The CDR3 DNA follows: TGTGCCTGGAGTGTCTTTCTCGGGACAGGGACCTACGAGCAGTACTTC.

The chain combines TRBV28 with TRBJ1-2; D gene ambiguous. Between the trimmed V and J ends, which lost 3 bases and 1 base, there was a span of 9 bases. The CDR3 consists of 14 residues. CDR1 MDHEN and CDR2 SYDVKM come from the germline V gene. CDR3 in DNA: TGTGCCAGCAGTTTGTGGCAGTTTAACTATGGCTACACCTTC. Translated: CASSLWQFNYGYTF.

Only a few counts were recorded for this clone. In nucleotides, the CDR3 is TGTGCCAGCAGTTATCACGGGGAGCTGTTTTTT. This gives the protein CASSYHGELFF. The chain employs TRBV28 and TRBJ2-2; D is unclear. The CDR3 is made up of 11 amino acids. Between the trimmed V and J ends, which lost 4 bases and 7 bases, there was a span of 4 bases. Per germline, CDR1 MDHEN and CDR2 SYDVKM.

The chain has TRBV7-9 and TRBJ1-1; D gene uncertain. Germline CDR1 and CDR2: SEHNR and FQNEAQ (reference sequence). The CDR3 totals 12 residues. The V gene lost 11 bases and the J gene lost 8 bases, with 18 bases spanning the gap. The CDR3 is CAFTRSGWEAFF. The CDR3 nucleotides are TGTGCCTTCACTCGGAGCGGCTGGGAAGCTTTCTTT.

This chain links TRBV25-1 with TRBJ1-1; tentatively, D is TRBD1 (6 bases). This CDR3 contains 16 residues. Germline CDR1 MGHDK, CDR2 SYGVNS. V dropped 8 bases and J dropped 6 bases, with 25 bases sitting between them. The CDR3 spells CASRQISHRDEAEAFF. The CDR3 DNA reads TGTGCCAGCCGACAGATATCTCACAGGGACGAAGCTGAAGCTTTCTTT.

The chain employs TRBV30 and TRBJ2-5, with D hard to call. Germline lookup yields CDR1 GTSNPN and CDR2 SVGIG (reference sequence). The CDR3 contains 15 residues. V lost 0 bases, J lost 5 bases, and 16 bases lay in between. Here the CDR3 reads CAWSVGVGPQETQYF. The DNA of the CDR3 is TGTGCCTGGAGTGTAGGTGTTGGGCCCCAGGAGACCCAGTACTTC.

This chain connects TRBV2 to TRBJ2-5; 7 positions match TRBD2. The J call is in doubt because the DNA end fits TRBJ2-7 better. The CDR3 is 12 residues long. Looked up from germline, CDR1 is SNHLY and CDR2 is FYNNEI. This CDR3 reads CASRLTSSEQYF. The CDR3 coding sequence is TGTGCCAGCAGACTGACTAGCTCCGAGCAGTACTTC.

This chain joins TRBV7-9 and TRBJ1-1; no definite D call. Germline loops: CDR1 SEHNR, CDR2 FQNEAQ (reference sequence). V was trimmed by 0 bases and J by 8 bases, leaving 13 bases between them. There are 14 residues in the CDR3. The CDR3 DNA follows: TGTGCCAGCAGCTTAGCGGACTCCCGGGAGGAAGCTTTCTTT. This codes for CASSLADSREEAFF.

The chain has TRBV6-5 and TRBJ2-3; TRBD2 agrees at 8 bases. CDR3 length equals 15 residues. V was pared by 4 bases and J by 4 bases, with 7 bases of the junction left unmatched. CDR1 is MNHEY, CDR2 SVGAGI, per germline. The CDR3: CASSFKRESPDTQYF. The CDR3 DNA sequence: TGTGCCAGCAGTTTCAAGCGGGAGAGCCCAGATACGCAGTATTTT.

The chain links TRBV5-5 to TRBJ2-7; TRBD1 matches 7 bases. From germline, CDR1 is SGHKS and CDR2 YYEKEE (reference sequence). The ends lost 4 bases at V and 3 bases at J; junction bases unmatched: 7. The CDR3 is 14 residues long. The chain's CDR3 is CASSRQGPDYEQYF. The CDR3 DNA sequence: TGTGCCAGCAGCCGACAGGGCCCTGACTACGAGCAGTACTTC.

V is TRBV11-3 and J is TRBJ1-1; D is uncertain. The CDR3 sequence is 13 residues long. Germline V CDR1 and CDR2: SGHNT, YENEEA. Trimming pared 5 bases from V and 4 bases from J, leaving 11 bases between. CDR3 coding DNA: TGTGCCAGCAGCCTTCACGGGGTCACTGAAGCTTTCTTT. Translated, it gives CASSLHGVTEAFF.

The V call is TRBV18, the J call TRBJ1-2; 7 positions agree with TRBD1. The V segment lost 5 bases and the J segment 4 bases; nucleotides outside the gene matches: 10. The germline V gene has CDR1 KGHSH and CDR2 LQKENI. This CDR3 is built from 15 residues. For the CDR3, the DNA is TGTGCCAGCTCATCGAGCGGACAGGCTCTCTATGGCTACACCTTC. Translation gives CASSSSGQALYGYTF.

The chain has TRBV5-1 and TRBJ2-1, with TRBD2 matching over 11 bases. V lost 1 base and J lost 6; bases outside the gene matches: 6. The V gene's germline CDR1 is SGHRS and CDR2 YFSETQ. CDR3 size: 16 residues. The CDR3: CASSLLTSGIGNEQFF. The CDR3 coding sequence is TGCGCCAGCAGCTTGTTGACTAGCGGGATTGGCAATGAGCAGTTCTTC.

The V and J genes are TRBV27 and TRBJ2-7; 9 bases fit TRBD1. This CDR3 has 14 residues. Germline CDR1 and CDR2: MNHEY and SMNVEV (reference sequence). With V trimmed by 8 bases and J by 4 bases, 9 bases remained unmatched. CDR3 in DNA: TGTGCCAGCTCACTCTCCGGGACAGGGTACGAGCAGTACTTC. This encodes CASSLSGTGYEQYF.

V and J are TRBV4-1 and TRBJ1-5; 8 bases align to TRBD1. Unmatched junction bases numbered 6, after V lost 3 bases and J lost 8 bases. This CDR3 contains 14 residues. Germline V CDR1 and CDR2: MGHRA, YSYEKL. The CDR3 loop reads CASSHRTGSKPQHF. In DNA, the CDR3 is TGCGCCAGCAGCCACAGGACAGGGAGCAAGCCCCAGCATTTT.

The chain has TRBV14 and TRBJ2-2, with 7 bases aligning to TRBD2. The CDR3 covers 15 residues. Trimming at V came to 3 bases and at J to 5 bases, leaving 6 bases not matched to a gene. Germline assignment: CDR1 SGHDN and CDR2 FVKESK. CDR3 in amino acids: CASSHRDYSTGELFF. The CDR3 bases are TGTGCCAGCAGCCATCGGGACTATTCTACCGGGGAGCTGTTTTTT.

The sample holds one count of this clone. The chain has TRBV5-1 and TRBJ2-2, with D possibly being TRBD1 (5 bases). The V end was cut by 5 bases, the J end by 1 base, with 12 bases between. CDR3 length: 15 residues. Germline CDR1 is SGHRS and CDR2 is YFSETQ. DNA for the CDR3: TGCGCCAGCAGAGAGAAAGGACAGAACACCGGGGAGCTGTTTTTT. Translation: CASREKGQNTGELFF.

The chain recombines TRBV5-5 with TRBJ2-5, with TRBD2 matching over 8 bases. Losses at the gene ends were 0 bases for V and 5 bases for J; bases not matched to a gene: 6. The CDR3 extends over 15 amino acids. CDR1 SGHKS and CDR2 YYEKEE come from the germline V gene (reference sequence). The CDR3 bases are TGTGCCAGCAGCTTGGTGGCGGGAGGAAGGGAGACCCAGTACTTC. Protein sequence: CASSLVAGGRETQYF.